A selection of T cell receptor beta chains follows, all from one sample in a study of blood T cell repertoires in COVID-19. Data came from immunoSEQ multiplex PCR; TCRdb stores just in-frame clones and leaves some out. Of around 98,000 clones listed, 65% to 85% are singletons. Sequenced sample: peripheral blood. The receptor source for this set is a woman aged 55-69 years with acute or convalescent COVID-19. Both conserved end residues are part of each CDR3. The listing skips clone size in some rows; elsewhere it reads once, few, many or a size class.

j_call clone_size v_call cdr3_aa
TRBJ2-1 . TRBV5-4 CASSPGAGGDEQFF
TRBJ1-1 . TRBV2 CASSEQGLGAEAFF
TRBJ2-1 . TRBV5-5 CASSNPGLANEQFF
TRBJ1-5 . TRBV28 CASSQDRGGNQPQHF
TRBJ2-3 . TRBV5-4 CASSYGLAGGMDTQYF
TRBJ2-5 . TRBV5-1 CASSLQGETQYF
TRBJ1-2 . TRBV12-3/TRBV12-4 CASSKQYGYTF
TRBJ1-1 . TRBV30 CAWGGQGTEAFF
TRBJ2-1 . TRBV7-3 CASSLVGTVSYNEQFF
TRBJ2-7 . TRBV18 CASSEGADEQYF
TRBJ1-5 . TRBV3-1/TRBV3-2 CASSQDVGADQPQHF
TRBJ1-6 . TRBV29-1 CSVEDTNSPLHF
TRBJ1-1 . TRBV30 CAWSADRNTEAFF
TRBJ2-2 few TRBV5-5 CASSNPLGRGGTGELFF
TRBJ1-4 . TRBV5-1 CASSVMTGSNEKLFF
TRBJ1-4 . TRBV27 CASSPTGVGEKLFF
TRBJ2-7 . TRBV3-1/TRBV3-2 CASSLNPTGAANF
TRBJ2-2 . TRBV3-1/TRBV3-2 CASSQASGGAGELFF
TRBJ2-5 . TRBV6-5 CASSRGASRQETQYF
TRBJ1-5 . TRBV7-9 CASSSTGGGQPQHF
TRBJ2-1 . TRBV5-5 CASSNGTGAHNEQFF
TRBJ1-6 . TRBV11-3 CASRRDINSPLHF
TRBJ2-4 once TRBV30 CAWDLAKNIQYF
TRBJ2-2 once TRBV19 CASIAWASGGVGELFF
TRBJ2-1 . TRBV11-3 CASSLEASSYNEQFF
TRBJ2-3 few TRBV30 CAWSVRGLDIGQYF
TRBJ2-5 few TRBV6-6 CASSSTRPEVLKTQYF
TRBJ2-7 . TRBV27 CASSLDRDYYEQYF
TRBJ2-7 . TRBV30 CAWSVVFYEQYF
TRBJ1-1 . TRBV7-3 CASSSGANTEAFF
TRBJ1-1 . TRBV5-1 CASSLSGHMNTEAFF
TRBJ1-3 . TRBV4-3 CASSQGPRQYSGNTIYF
TRBJ1-2 . TRBV5-1 CASRTMLDRDFSYTF
TRBJ1-3 . TRBV5-4 CASSLLGGDRFSGNTIYF
TRBJ1-6 . TRBV27 CASSLAGAGYNSPLHF
TRBJ1-3 . TRBV3-1/TRBV3-2 CASSLRTAGNTIYF
TRBJ1-1 . TRBV4-1 CASSLHTGGGTEAFF
TRBJ1-2 . TRBV2 CASSRTGGNSYYGYTF
TRBJ2-7 . TRBV5-4 CASSLVGQGAYEQYF
TRBJ1-3 . TRBV7-2 CASKRGSSGNTIYF
TRBJ2-1 . TRBV27 CASSLSRGQGAYNEQFF
TRBJ2-7 . TRBV10-3 CAIRRQGDNEQYF
TRBJ2-7 . TRBV11-2 CASSPGGLEGRQYF
TRBJ2-3 . TRBV2 CASRGGVSTDTQYF
TRBJ1-1 . TRBV20-1 CSASSGTQNTEAFF
TRBJ1-1 . TRBV29-1 CSVLNSDRGEDTEAFF
TRBJ1-1 . TRBV3-1/TRBV3-2 CASTAMGLKNTEAFF
TRBJ1-6 . TRBV19 CASSSFQVNSPLHF
TRBJ2-1 . TRBV18 CASSSGVEQFF
TRBJ1-5 . TRBV28 CASSIAGTSNQPQHF